The source of this TCR beta chain is a study of cytomegalovirus exposure and HLA in healthy donors. PCR amplification relied on 60 Vbeta primers (plus 13 Jbeta primers). The table came from immunoSEQ multiplex PCR; TCRdb's copy has only in-frame clones and leaves some out. The table lists roughly 180,000 clones, around 80% of them singletons, with under 15% in the top ten. With regard to this clone: Its matching antigen is unknown.

Study-wide findings and caveats: Cytomegalovirus association was listed for 150 or so TCR beta chains. In a later analysis, DRB1 alleles had the most associated TCRs; HLA-C alleles the fewest.

Input material: PBMCs. The source is a woman aged 45-59 years in good health and CMV-seropositive.

The CDR3 sequence is CASSPRGASIQYF. In nucleotides, the CDR3 is TGTGCCAGCAGTCCCAGGGGGGCAAGTATTCAGTACTTC. The gene calls are TRBV7-9 and TRBJ2-4; tentative D call: TRBD1 (7 bases). V lost 6 bases and J 10 bases, leaving 16 bases between the germline ends. Germline CDR1 reads SEHNR; CDR2 reads FQNEAQ (reference sequence). CDR3 length equals 13 residues.